The entry that follows covers one T cell receptor beta chain sequence. Its antigen is not known. TCRdb's copy holds only in-frame clones and misses some; the assay was immunoSEQ multiplex PCR. In the table there are about 4,000 clones, roughly 87% of which are singletons. The germline V gene has CDR1 SGHRS and CDR2 YFSETQ. The CDR3 loop spans 12 amino acids. V lost 0 bases and J 6 bases, leaving 7 bases between the germline ends. The data originate from a study of STAT3 mutations in large granular lymphocyte leukemia. General study findings and limits: At least one immunodominant TCR beta clonotype appeared in every T-cell large granular lymphocyte leukemia patient.

This receptor was identified in a boy aged 10-17 years with T-cell large granular lymphocyte leukemia. Some clones in this sample may be carry-over from other donors' samples. The specimen was peripheral blood mononuclear cells. The chain links TRBV5-1 to TRBJ2-7, with D hard to call. The CDR3 here is CASSLDAFEQYF. The CDR3 DNA follows: TGCGCCAGCAGCTTGGACGCGTTCGAGCAGTACTTC.